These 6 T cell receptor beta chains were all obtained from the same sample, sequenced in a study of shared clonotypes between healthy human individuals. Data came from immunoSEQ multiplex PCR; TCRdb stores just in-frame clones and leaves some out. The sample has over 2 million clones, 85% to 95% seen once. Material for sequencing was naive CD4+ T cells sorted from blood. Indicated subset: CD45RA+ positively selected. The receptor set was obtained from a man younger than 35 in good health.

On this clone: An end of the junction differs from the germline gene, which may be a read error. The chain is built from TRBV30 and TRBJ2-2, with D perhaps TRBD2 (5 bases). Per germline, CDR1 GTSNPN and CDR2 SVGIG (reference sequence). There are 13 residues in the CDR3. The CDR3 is CAWSFSVTGELLF. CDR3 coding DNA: TGTGCCTGGAGTTTCTCAGTAACCGGGGAGCTGCTTTTT.

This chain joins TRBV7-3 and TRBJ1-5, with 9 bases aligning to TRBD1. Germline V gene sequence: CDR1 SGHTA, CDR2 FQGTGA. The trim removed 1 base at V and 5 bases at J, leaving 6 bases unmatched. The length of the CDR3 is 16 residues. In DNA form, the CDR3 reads TGTGCCAGCAGCTTAATAATGGACAGGGGAGATCAGCCCCAGCATTTT. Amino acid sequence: CASSLIMDRGDQPQHF.

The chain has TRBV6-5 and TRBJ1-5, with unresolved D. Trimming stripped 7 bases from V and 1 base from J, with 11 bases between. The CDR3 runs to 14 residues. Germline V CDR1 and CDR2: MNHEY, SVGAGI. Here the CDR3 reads CASNREKSNQPQHF. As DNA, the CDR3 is TGTGCCAGCAATCGAGAAAAGAGCAATCAGCCCCAGCATTTT.

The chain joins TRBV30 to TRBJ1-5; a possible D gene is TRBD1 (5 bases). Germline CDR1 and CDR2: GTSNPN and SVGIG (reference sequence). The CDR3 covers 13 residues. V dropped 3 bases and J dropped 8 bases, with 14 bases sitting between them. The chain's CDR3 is CAWSGDPWEPQHF. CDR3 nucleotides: TGTGCCTGGAGCGGGGACCCCTGGGAGCCCCAGCATTTT.

CDR3 sequence: CASPGLATYEQYF. Written as DNA, the CDR3 is TGTGCCAGCCCGGGACTGGCCACCTACGAGCAGTACTTC. The rearrangement joins TRBV2 to TRBJ2-7; a possible D gene is TRBD2 (6 bases). Germline CDR1 SNHLY, CDR2 FYNNEI. There are 13 residues in the CDR3. With 8 bases removed from V and 2 bases from J, the gap between germline ends came to 13 bases.

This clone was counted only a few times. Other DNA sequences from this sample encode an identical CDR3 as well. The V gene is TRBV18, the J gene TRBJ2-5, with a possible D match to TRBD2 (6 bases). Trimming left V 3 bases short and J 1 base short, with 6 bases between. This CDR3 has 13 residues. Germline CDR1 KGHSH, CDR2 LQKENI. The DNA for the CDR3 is TGTGCCAGCTCACCGGGACTCCAAGAGACCCAGTACTTC. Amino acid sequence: CASSPGLQETQYF.